The 13 T cell receptor beta chains below come from one sample, sequenced in a study of shared clonotypes between healthy human individuals (dated by TCRdb to between 2020 and 2021). Receptor libraries were prepared by the immunoSEQ multiplex PCR assay. This is the immuneACCESS table as TCRdb keeps it, with only in-frame sequences that have V and J called. A part of the clones is gone; compared with another copy, unresolved V genes explain less than half, and the rest is unexplained. This sample comprises some 470,000 clones, about three quarters of them detected only once. Over 10% of the sample belongs to the ten largest clones. The sequenced sample was PBMCs. The receptor source for this set is a woman between 40 and 55 years old in good health. Some clones in this sample may be carry-over from other donors' samples.

V is TRBV5-1 and J is TRBJ2-5, with TRBD1 matching over 9 bases. V lost 4 bases to trimming and J lost 5 bases; unmatched junction nucleotides: 9. Germline lookup yields CDR1 SGHRS and CDR2 YFSETQ. The CDR3 runs to 15 residues. CDR3 region: CASSPPDRGRETQYF. CDR3 in DNA: TGCGCCAGCAGCCCACCGGACAGGGGTCGGGAGACCCAGTACTTC.

A note on this clone: Other DNA sequences in the sample encode the same CDR3. The rearrangement uses TRBV4-2 and TRBJ2-7; unclear D gene. Per the germline V gene, CDR1 is LGHNA and CDR2 is YNFKEQ. The CDR3 is 14 amino acids. V was trimmed by 1 base and J by 3 bases, leaving 10 bases between them. The CDR3: CASSQGDRGYEQYF. CDR3 bases: TGTGCCAGCAGCCAAGGGGATAGAGGCTACGAGCAGTACTTC.

The chain carries TRBV13 and TRBJ1-1; D is perhaps TRBD1 (5 bases). CDR3 length: 15 amino acids. The V gene's germline CDR1 is PRHDT and CDR2 FYEKMQ (reference sequence). The germline V and J ends were trimmed by 0 bases and 4 bases, with 12 bases remaining between them. In DNA, the CDR3 is TGTGCCAGCAGCTTAGGGATGGGGGAGGGCACTGAAGCTTTCTTT. Protein: CASSLGMGEGTEAFF.

Of note for this clone: Different DNA sequences within this sample yield the same CDR3. The rearrangement links TRBV7-3 to TRBJ2-1; 9 nucleotides agree with TRBD2. V lost 2 bases to trimming and J lost 1 base; unmatched junction nucleotides: 0. The germline V gene has CDR1 SGHTA and CDR2 FQGTGA. The CDR3 sequence is 15 residues long. In nucleotides, the CDR3 is TGTGCCAGCAGCTTACTAGCGGGATCCTACAATGAGCAGTTCTTC. It codes for CASSLLAGSYNEQFF.

V and J are TRBV6-5 and TRBJ1-2, with no clear D. The CDR3 is made up of 13 amino acids. Germline V gives CDR1 MNHEY, CDR2 SVGAGI. With 8 bases removed from V and 1 base from J, the gap between germline ends came to 11 bases. The CDR3 loop reads CASGADYNYGYTF. CDR3 nucleotide sequence: TGTGCCAGCGGAGCAGACTATAACTATGGCTACACCTTC.

A single count supports this clone. The chain is built from TRBV28 and TRBJ2-5; TRBD1 or TRBD2 may be the D gene (5 bases each). The DNA end lines up better with TRBJ2-7; the J call may be wrong. This CDR3 contains 13 residues. Germline V gives CDR1 MDHEN, CDR2 SYDVKM. CDR3 nucleotide sequence: TGTGCCAGCCGCCAAAGGGGAGAATACGAGCAGTACTTC. As protein: CASRQRGEYEQYF.

Comments on this clone: The sample contains more than one DNA sequence encoding this CDR3. The chain links TRBV6-5 to TRBJ1-1; a possible D gene is TRBD1 (5 bases). This CDR3 comprises 13 residues. From germline, CDR1 is MNHEY and CDR2 SVGAGI. Trimming removed 2 bases at V and 4 bases at J, with 8 bases between. The CDR3 spells CASSYGGGTEAFF. The CDR3, as DNA: TGTGCCAGCAGTTACGGGGGGGGCACTGAAGCTTTCTTT.

The chain uses TRBV18 and TRBJ2-1, with D unresolved. The CDR3 covers 14 residues. CDR1 and CDR2 (germline): KGHSH, LQKENI. The ends were cut back, 1 base at V and 7 bases at J, with 11 bases in the middle. The CDR3 reads CASSPQRIVNEQFF. Written as DNA, the CDR3 is TGTGCCAGCTCACCACAGAGGATTGTGAATGAGCAGTTCTTC.

This clone has only one observation. This chain links TRBV4-2 with TRBJ2-5, with 10 bases lining up with TRBD2. Germline assignment: CDR1 LGHNA and CDR2 YNFKEQ. J was trimmed by 2 bases and V by 0 bases; bases with no gene match: 9. CDR3 size: 18 residues. This CDR3 is CASSQDYLLAGRQETQYF. The CDR3 DNA sequence: TGTGCCAGCAGCCAAGATTATTTACTAGCGGGAAGGCAAGAGACCCAGTACTTC.

The V call is TRBV15, the J call TRBJ2-1, with D perhaps TRBD2 (7 bases). Trimming took 1 base from V and 8 from J, leaving 12 bases between them. The CDR3 covers 14 residues. Germline CDR1 and CDR2: LNHNV and YYDKDF (reference sequence). CDR3 sequence (DNA): TGTGCCACCAGCAGAGTAGGGGGAGGGGATGAGCAGTTCTTC. Encoded protein: CATSRVGGGDEQFF.

The table lists this clone with a few counts. The V and J genes are TRBV28 and TRBJ2-2; 11 bases fit TRBD2. The CDR3 extends over 15 amino acids. V dropped 6 bases and J dropped 5; count of bases not matched to a gene: 5. CDR1 is MDHEN and CDR2 is SYDVKM in the germline V gene. The CDR3 nucleotides are TGTGCCAGCAGCTCCCCTAGCGGGGGGACCGGGGAGCTGTTTTTT. Encoded protein: CASSSPSGGTGELFF.

V is TRBV6-6 and J is TRBJ1-4; TRBD1 might be the D (5 bases). Germline loops: CDR1 MNHNY, CDR2 SVGAGI (reference sequence). CDR3 length equals 14 residues. Trimming removed 2 bases at V and 8 bases at J, with 12 bases between. CDR3 coding DNA: TGTGCCAGCAGTTACGAGGGACGAAGCGAAAAACTGTTTTTT. Encoded protein: CASSYEGRSEKLFF.

J is TRBJ1-2 and V is TRBV30; D remains ambiguous. Germline V gives CDR1 GTSNPN, CDR2 SVGIG (reference sequence). The CDR3 is made up of 12 amino acids. Trimming removed 2 bases at V and 1 base at J, with 5 bases between. The CDR3 loop is CAWSTHNYGYTF. The CDR3 nucleotides are TGTGCCTGGAGTACCCATAACTATGGCTACACCTTC.